These 29 T cell receptor beta chains came from one sample sequenced in a study of cytomegalovirus exposure and HLA in healthy donors. With 60 Vbeta and 13 Jbeta primers, the PCR was carried out. The method was immunoSEQ multiplex PCR; TCRdb's version includes in-frame clones alone and lacks a portion of them. The sample comprises around 120,000 clones, approximately 78% of which are singletons, and around 3% rests with the top ten. Sequencing was carried out using PBMCs. The receptors shown here come from a woman in her twenties or thirties in good health and CMV-seropositive.

The CDR3 is CASSLAGARDEQYF. The CDR3 nucleotides read TGTGCCAGCAGCTTAGCAGGGGCGCGAGACGAGCAGTACTTC. This chain uses TRBV13 with TRBJ2-7, with D maybe TRBD1 (6 bases). CDR3 length equals 14 residues. Between the trimmed V and J ends, which lost 1 base and 5 bases, there was a span of 12 bases. Looked up from germline, CDR1 is PRHDT and CDR2 is FYEKMQ (reference sequence). Full variable domain (remainder filled in from reference TRBV13 and TRBJ2-7): AAGVIQSPRHLIKEKRETATLKCYPIPRHDTVYWYQQGPGQDPQFLISFYEKMQSDKGSIPDRFSAQQFSDYHSELNMSSLELGDSALYFCASSLAGARDEQYFGPGTRLTVT.

The chain has TRBV11-2 and TRBJ2-5; 9 nucleotides align to TRBD2. Per germline, CDR1 SGHAT and CDR2 FQNNGV. The ends lost 5 bases at V and 2 bases at J; junction bases unmatched: 6. This CDR3 has 15 amino acids. The CDR3 reads CASSLILAGQETQYF. CDR3 DNA sequence: TGTGCCAGCAGCCTCATACTAGCGGGTCAAGAGACCCAGTACTTC.

In this sample, this clone turned up a few times. The chain carries TRBV4-2 and TRBJ2-5, with D perhaps matching TRBD1 (6 bases). This CDR3 is built from 16 residues. Per germline, CDR1 LGHNA and CDR2 YNFKEQ. Trimming stripped 4 bases from V and 5 bases from J, with 20 bases between. The CDR3 DNA reads as TGTGCCAGCAGCCCAAGTAAGGGCAGGGGCTGGGAGACCCAGTACTTC. Residues: CASSPSKGRGWETQYF.

The chain carries TRBV9 and TRBJ2-5, with TRBD1 matching 8 bases. The J call could be wrong; TRBJ2-7 is a better fit for the DNA end. The CDR3 consists of 13 residues. CDR1 is SGDLS and CDR2 is YYNGEE in the germline V gene. The CDR3 loop is CASSPRTGPEQYF. CDR3 nucleotide sequence: TGTGCCAGCAGCCCCCGGACAGGGCCCGAGCAGTACTTC.

The V gene is TRBV9, the J gene TRBJ2-5, with D unresolved. This CDR3 region has 12 residues. Germline V gene data show CDR1 as SGDLS and CDR2 as YYNGEE. V shed 2 bases and J shed 5 bases, with 7 bases lying between them. The CDR3 region is CASSVPSETQYF. Here the CDR3 DNA reads TGTGCCAGCAGCGTTCCTTCGGAGACCCAGTACTTC. Complete variable domain (other parts from reference TRBV9 and TRBJ2-5): DSGVTQTPKHLITATGQRVTLRCSPRSGDLSVYWYQQSLDQGLQFLIQYYNGEERAKGNILERFSAQQFPDLHSELNLSSLELGDSALYFCASSVPSETQYFGPGTRLLVL.

This rearrangement joins TRBV5-1 to TRBJ1-5; D gene ambiguous. The germline V gene encodes CDR1 SGHRS and CDR2 YFSETQ. This CDR3 has 15 amino acids. V lost 0 bases and J 0 bases, leaving 7 bases between the germline ends. The CDR3 coding sequence is TGCGCCAGCAGCTTGGATGGCCTTAGCAATCAGCCCCAGCATTTT. Its protein product is CASSLDGLSNQPQHF.

This sequence joins TRBV7-9 and TRBJ2-4, with D possibly matching TRBD1 (5 bases). The CDR3 is 16 amino acids. V gave up 5 bases and J gave up 0 bases, with 14 bases separating them. Per the germline V gene, CDR1 is SEHNR and CDR2 is FQNEAQ (reference sequence). The CDR3 spells CASSGDRQLAKNIQYF. The CDR3 DNA reads TGTGCCAGCAGCGGCGACAGACAACTAGCCAAAAACATTCAGTACTTC.

The chain couples TRBV5-6 to TRBJ1-6; D possibly corresponds to TRBD1 (5 bases). V lost 2 bases and J lost 4, with 19 bases in between. Germline V lookup: CDR1 SGHDT, CDR2 YYEEEE. The CDR3 length is 18 residues. CDR3: CASSLSGGTRRYNSPLHF. DNA for the CDR3: TGTGCCAGCAGCTTATCGGGGGGAACTAGAAGGTATAATTCACCCCTCCACTTT.

This clone was counted only a few times. The chain recombines TRBV28 with TRBJ2-3; possible D gene TRBD2, 7 bases. Germline loops: CDR1 MDHEN, CDR2 SYDVKM. The CDR3 runs 14 residues. Trimming stripped 4 bases from V and 4 bases from J, with 12 bases between. CDR3 nucleotides: TGTGCCAGCAGTTCGGAGGGGGGGGCAGATACGCAGTATTTT. It translates to CASSSEGGADTQYF. The complete variable domain, with remaining parts taken from reference TRBV28 and TRBJ2-3, reads DVKVTQSSRYLVKRTGEKVFLECVQDMDHENMFWYRQDPGLGLRLIYFSYDVKMKEKGDIPEGYSVSREKKERFSLILESASTNQTSMYLCASSSEGGADTQYFGPGTRLTVL.

The CDR3 DNA reads as TGTGCCAGCAGTGAAGGAGGAGGGTTCCACTCTGGAAACACCATATATTTT. Its translation: CASSEGGGFHSGNTIYF. The V call is TRBV6-1, the J call TRBJ1-3, with D unresolved. The CDR3 length is 17 residues. Trimming removed 1 base from V and 0 bases from J, with 13 bases in between. Germline V gives CDR1 MNHNS, CDR2 SASEGT.

The chain uses TRBV6-1 and TRBJ1-2; TRBD1 is a possible D gene (6 bases). Germline CDR1 is MNHNS and CDR2 is SASEGT. The V and J ends lost 7 bases and 1 base respectively, with 13 bases between them. The CDR3 consists of 14 residues. CDR3 bases: TGTGCCAGCATCCTGAAACAGGGTAACTATGGCTACACCTTC. Protein product: CASILKQGNYGYTF.

This sequence joins TRBV9 and TRBJ2-7; possibly TRBD1 for D (5 bases). CDR3 length equals 14 residues. The germline gives CDR1 SGDLS, CDR2 YYNGEE. V lost 4 bases, J lost 3 bases, and 14 bases lay in between. CDR3 nucleotides: TGTGCCAGCAGCCCCTCCCAGGGTGACTACGAGCAGTACTTC. Its translation: CASSPSQGDYEQYF.

This chain joins TRBV5-1 and TRBJ2-1; D not resolved. Trimming stripped 4 bases from V and 9 bases from J, with 8 bases between. Germline lookup yields CDR1 SGHRS and CDR2 YFSETQ. This CDR3 is built from 11 residues. In nucleotides, the CDR3 is TGCGCCAGCAGCCTGAACGGTGAGCAGTTCTTC. This gives the protein CASSLNGEQFF.

The chain couples TRBV27 to TRBJ2-1, with TRBD2 matching over 8 bases. With 5 bases clipped from V and 5 bases from J, the junction kept 5 bases outside the gene matches. CDR3 size: 14 residues. Germline CDR1 and CDR2: MNHEY and SMNVEV (reference sequence). The CDR3 nucleotides read TGTGCCAGCAGTCAACGGGGGGGGGACAATGAGCAGTTCTTC. This translates into CASSQRGGDNEQFF.

V usage is TRBV7-3 and J usage is TRBJ2-3, with D perhaps matching TRBD2 (6 bases). The germline V gene encodes CDR1 SGHTA and CDR2 FQGTGA. The V gene lost 5 bases and the J gene lost 4 bases, with 13 bases spanning the gap. The CDR3 is 14 residues long. CDR3: CASSATSGSDTQYF. In nucleotides, the CDR3 is TGTGCCAGCAGCGCGACTAGTGGGTCAGATACGCAGTATTTT.

The chain joins TRBV5-1 to TRBJ2-3; 9 nucleotides align to TRBD2. J was trimmed by 0 bases and V by 3 bases; bases with no gene match: 5. The CDR3 covers 16 residues. The V gene's germline CDR1 is SGHRS and CDR2 YFSETQ. This CDR3 reads CASSSGTSPSTDTQYF. CDR3 in DNA: TGCGCCAGCAGCTCCGGGACTAGCCCTAGCACAGATACGCAGTATTTT.

The V call is TRBV6-1, the J call TRBJ2-7, with 7 bases aligning to TRBD1. V gave up 2 bases and J gave up 0 bases; unmatched junction bases: 4. This CDR3 is 15 amino acids long. CDR1 and CDR2 from the germline V gene are MNHNS and SASEGT. CDR3 loop: CASSEPGQSSYEQYF. The CDR3, as DNA: TGTGCCAGCAGTGAACCGGGACAGAGCTCCTACGAGCAGTACTTC.

This sequence joins TRBV5-6 and TRBJ2-2, with D possibly being TRBD2 (6 bases). Trimming took off 4 bases at V and 5 bases at J, with 18 bases between the two ends. CDR1 and CDR2 (germline): SGHDT, YYEEEE. The CDR3 has 16 amino acids. CDR3 residues: CASSRRDRIRTGELFF. In nucleotides, the CDR3 is TGTGCCAGCAGCCGGAGGGACCGTATTCGAACCGGGGAGCTGTTTTTT. Filled out from reference TRBV5-6 and TRBJ2-2, the complete variable domain reads DAGVTQSPTHLIKTRGQQVTLRCSPKSGHDTVSWYQQALGQGPQFIFQYYEEEERQRGNFPDRFSGHQFPNYSSELNVNALLLGDSALYLCASSRRDRIRTGELFFGEGSRLTVL.

This chain connects TRBV15 to TRBJ1-5; D remains unclear. The CDR3 totals 15 residues. CDR1 LNHNV and CDR2 YYDKDF come from the germline V gene (reference sequence). V was trimmed by 1 base and J by 2 bases, leaving 9 bases between them. In DNA, the CDR3 is TGTGCCACCAGCAGAGGGCGCGGGGGCAATCAGCCCCAGCATTTT. It translates to CATSRGRGGNQPQHF.

This chain uses TRBV7-5 with TRBJ2-1; TRBD1 was called by the table and not checked on the DNA. TRBV7-5 is listed as a pseudogene. This CDR3 comprises 19 residues. The CDR3 loop reads CVRSLAGPGTGGSYNEQFF. As DNA, the CDR3 is TGTGTCAGAAGCTTAGCGGGACCGGGGACAGGGGGTTCCTACAATGAGCAGTTCTTC.

The CDR3 DNA follows: TGTGCCAGCAGTGAAGGGGGACAGGGGGCCGGCGAGCAGTACTTC. Translating it yields CASSEGGQGAGEQYF. V and J are TRBV2 and TRBJ2-7; 12 bases line up with TRBD1. V trimming: 1 base; J trimming: 6 bases; junction bases outside the gene matches: 4. This CDR3 region has 15 residues. Germline lookup yields CDR1 SNHLY and CDR2 FYNNEI.

CDR3: CASSENRVYGYTF. In DNA form, the CDR3 reads TGTGCCAGCAGTGAAAACCGAGTATATGGCTACACCTTC. The rearrangement uses TRBV2 and TRBJ1-2; no reliable D call. This CDR3 comprises 13 residues. Between the trimmed V and J ends, which lost 2 bases and 5 bases, there was a span of 9 bases. The V gene's germline CDR1 is SNHLY and CDR2 FYNNEI.

V and J are TRBV7-3 and TRBJ1-1; perhaps TRBD1 as D (5 bases). Germline V gives CDR1 SGHTA, CDR2 FQGTGA. The CDR3 contains 17 residues. The V end was cut by 5 bases, the J end by 4 bases, with 23 bases between. The CDR3 nucleotides read TGTGCCAGCAGCCCCCCTCCGGGACTACCAACCGGCACTGAAGCTTTCTTT. Its translation is CASSPPPGLPTGTEAFF.

This CDR3 is CASEPERQGAQYF. The CDR3, as DNA: TGTGCCAGCGAGCCAGAAAGACAGGGTGCGCAGTATTTT. The chain is built from TRBV2 and TRBJ2-3, with TRBD1 matching 7 bases. J gave up 10 bases and V 8 bases, and 12 bases lay outside the gene matches. The CDR3 contains 13 residues. The germline gives CDR1 SNHLY, CDR2 FYNNEI.

This rearrangement joins TRBV9 to TRBJ2-5, with a weak D call TRBD2 (5 bases). Trimming cost V 0 bases and J 1 base, with 13 bases left between them. Germline V lookup: CDR1 SGDLS, CDR2 YYNGEE. The CDR3 extends over 16 amino acids. The CDR3 DNA reads TGTGCCAGCAGCGTAGATACGGGAATGGGCCAAGAGACCCAGTACTTC. Its translation is CASSVDTGMGQETQYF.

The table lists this clone with a few counts. V is TRBV28 and J is TRBJ1-3; 8 nucleotides align to TRBD1. Germline V CDR1 and CDR2: MDHEN, SYDVKM. Trimming removed 6 bases from V and 7 bases from J; junction bases left unmatched: 8. This CDR3 has 14 amino acids. The CDR3 DNA sequence: TGTGCCAGCAGCCGGCAGGGGGCTATCAACACCATATATTTT. Its protein product is CASSRQGAINTIYF.

This sequence joins TRBV15 and TRBJ2-7; D possibly corresponds to TRBD2 (6 bases). The germline CDR1 and CDR2 sequences are LNHNV and YYDKDF (reference sequence). There are 13 residues in the CDR3. V was shortened by 0 bases and J by 7 bases, with 10 bases between the two germline ends. The CDR3 nucleotides are TGTGCCACCAGCAGAGATGCGGCGGGAGAGCAGTACTTC. This codes for CATSRDAAGEQYF.

This chain joins TRBV28 and TRBJ2-1; 9 bases match TRBD2. Germline V CDR1 and CDR2: MDHEN, SYDVKM. CDR3 length equals 15 residues. The J segment lost 5 bases and the V segment lost 3 bases, leaving 5 bases of the junction unmatched. CDR3 sequence (DNA): TGTGCCAGCAGTTTTCGGCGGGGGGGTAACAATGAGCAGTTCTTC. Translation gives CASSFRRGGNNEQFF.

The chain has TRBV5-1 and TRBJ2-7; D is possibly TRBD2 (6 bases). V lost 3 bases, J lost 6 bases, and 22 bases lay in between. Germline lookup yields CDR1 SGHRS and CDR2 YFSETQ. The CDR3 covers 16 residues. CDR3 in amino acids: CASSSRLAPTEGEQYF. CDR3 DNA: TGCGCCAGCAGCTCAAGGCTAGCACCAACGGAGGGCGAGCAGTACTTC.